This T cell receptor beta chain appears in the sequencing data of a study of T cells after yellow fever vaccination. Background on the study: For low cell numbers, libraries were made with SMART-Seq v4 Ultra Low Input. Study results and caveats: Subsequent to the booster, the majority of primary-vaccination clones reappeared (around 95% CD4, roughly 90% CD8).

The germline V gene encodes CDR1 SGHTA and CDR2 FQGNSA. The CDR3 is 14 amino acids. The V end was cut by 2 bases, the J end by 2 bases, with 10 bases between. This clonotype was counted at least ten times. Its cognate antigen is unknown. A universal primer site and UMIs were added as TCR cDNA was made by 5'RACE template switching. TCRdb independently ran MiXCR on the 5' RACE reads; one entry per CDR3 protein. The table includes under 150,000 distinct CDR3 sequences, 7% to 9% detected once. The source of this sequence is a man younger than 40 who received the YFV17D yellow fever vaccine. Here the sequenced sample was CD4+ T cells sorted from PBMCs, taken 5 days after the yellow fever booster vaccination. The chain has TRBV7-2 and TRBJ2-7, with D unclear. CDR3 sequence (DNA): TGTGCCAGCAGCTTAAGGACCCCGACCTACGAGCAGTACTTC. Encoded protein: CASSLRTPTYEQYF.